This entry lists 27 T cell receptor beta chains sequenced from one sample in a study of human T cells and chemical hapten exposure. The time point was: patch test 1, 2 weeks after DPC sensitization. The treatment: therapeutic diphenylcyclopropenone sensitization with weekly scalp DPC. TCRdb reanalysed the RACE reads using MiXCR and keeps one entry per CDR3 protein. The sample consists of approximately 80,000 distinct CDR3 sequences, roughly 10% of them appearing once. The material was whole blood, obtained in connection with sensitization to the hapten diphenylcyclopropenone (DPC). The receptor set was obtained from a woman in her forties or fifties with alopecia areata. Some clones in this sample may be carry-over from other donors' samples.

This chain connects TRBV28 to TRBJ1-3; D not certain. Germline V gene data show CDR1 as MDHEN and CDR2 as SYDVKM. This CDR3 is built from 13 residues. Trimming removed 1 base from V and 6 bases from J, with 7 bases in between. DNA for the CDR3: TGTGCCAGCAGTTTATTGGTGGAAAACACCATATATTTT. It translates to CASSLLVENTIYF.

This clonotype showed up just a few times. CDR3 region: CASSYGTEHHYTF. The CDR3 DNA reads as TGTGCCAGCAGTTACGGGACAGAGCACCATTACACCTTC. The chain recombines TRBV28 with TRBJ1-2; 7 bases are a match to TRBD1. The V gene's germline CDR1 is MDHEN and CDR2 SYDVKM. This CDR3 is built from 13 residues. The trim removed 4 bases at V and 11 bases at J, leaving 10 bases unmatched.

A few counts support this clonotype. The V and J genes are TRBV20-1 and TRBJ1-5; D is unresolved. Trimming left V 3 bases short and J 6 bases short, with 18 bases between. This CDR3 region has 15 residues. Germline V CDR1 and CDR2: DFQATT, SNEGSKA (reference sequence). The CDR3 bases are TGCAGTGCTAGTAGGGATAACCTCCGCGCTCAGCCCCAGCATTTT. This encodes CSASRDNLRAQPQHF.

This clonotype was observed a few times. The chain couples TRBV28 to TRBJ2-3; D is ambiguous. With 3 bases removed from V and 6 bases from J, the gap between germline ends came to 4 bases. Germline values: CDR1 MDHEN, CDR2 SYDVKM. CDR3 size: 11 residues. This chain's CDR3 is CASSFIDTQYF. The DNA for the CDR3 is TGTGCCAGCAGTTTCATTGATACGCAGTATTTT.

The table lists this clonotype with a few counts. The chain links TRBV7-3 to TRBJ2-2, with a tentative D call TRBD1 (6 bases). Trimming pared 1 base from V and 0 bases from J, leaving 12 bases between. The CDR3 extends over 17 amino acids. Germline assignment: CDR1 SGHTA and CDR2 FQGTGA. The CDR3: CASSLSEGHPNTGELFF. CDR3 DNA sequence: TGTGCCAGCAGCTTAAGCGAGGGACATCCGAACACCGGGGAGCTGTTTTTT.

The chain has TRBV20-1 and TRBJ2-1, with D perhaps TRBD2 (5 bases). The V and J ends lost 5 bases and 7 bases respectively, with 12 bases between them. The CDR3 spans 12 residues. The V gene's germline CDR1 is DFQATT and CDR2 SNEGSKA (reference sequence). The CDR3 here is CSAFTRGNEQFF. DNA of the CDR3: TGCAGTGCTTTTACCCGGGGAAATGAGCAGTTCTTC.

J is TRBJ2-3 and V is TRBV7-9; D ambiguous. Per germline, CDR1 SEHNR and CDR2 FQNEAQ (reference sequence). The CDR3 runs 10 residues. V gave up 6 bases and J gave up 7 bases, with 5 bases separating them. CDR3 sequence (DNA): TGTGCCAGCAGTCCCAATACGCAGTATTTT. Protein product: CASSPNTQYF.

This sequence joins TRBV20-1 and TRBJ1-1; D call uncertain. Germline loops: CDR1 DFQATT, CDR2 SNEGSKA (reference sequence). This CDR3 spans 12 amino acids. The V end was cut by 3 bases, the J end by 5 bases, with 10 bases between. The CDR3 nucleotides read TGCAGTGCTAGTCGGGGAAAGACTGAAGCTTTCTTT. Protein product: CSASRGKTEAFF.

V and J are TRBV7-9 and TRBJ1-3, with D possibly TRBD1 on 5 matching bases. Germline V gene lookup returns CDR1 SEHNR and CDR2 FQNEAQ (reference sequence). The CDR3 contains 17 residues. V was pared by 5 bases and J by 3 bases, with 20 bases between. The CDR3 bases are TGTGCCAGCAGCCGGACGGGGGAAGGCAGCCATGGAAACACCATATATTTT. Translating it yields CASSRTGEGSHGNTIYF.

Of note for this clonotype: This may come from a read error, since a much larger clone is one base off. V usage is TRBV15 and J usage is TRBJ1-2; no definite D call. The CDR3 is 14 amino acids. CDR1 and CDR2 (germline): LNHNV, YYDKDF (reference sequence). The CDR3 DNA reads TGTGTCATCCGAAACGGTGGGCCAAACTATGGCTACACCTTC. Its protein is CVIRNGGPNYGYTF.

This clonotype came up once. A much more abundant neighbour one base away suggests this may be a read error. The chain is built from TRBV20-1 and TRBJ2-1; 8 bases are shared with TRBD2. In germline, CDR1 is DFQATT, CDR2 SNEGSKA (reference sequence). Losses at the gene ends were 3 bases for V and 2 bases for J; bases not matched to a gene: 6. The CDR3 totals 15 residues. The CDR3 nucleotides read TGCAGTGCTAGGGGGGGACTAGTAACCTACAATGAGCAGTTCTTC. Translating it yields CSARGGLVTYNEQFF.

This clonotype was recorded at least ten times. This rearrangement joins TRBV29-1 to TRBJ2-6; 8 bases line up with TRBD2. Germline CDR1 is SQVTM and CDR2 is ANQGSEA. J lost 2 bases, V lost 6 bases, and 0 bases had no gene match. The CDR3 has 13 amino acids. DNA for the CDR3: TGCAGCGTGCGGGGGGCTGGGGCCAACGTCCTGACTTTC. It yields the protein CSVRGAGANVLTF.

The chain employs TRBV12-3 or TRBV12-4 and TRBJ1-2; D is possibly TRBD1 (5 bases). Trimming left V 5 bases short and J 6 bases short, with 16 bases between. The CDR3 covers 14 residues. The CDR3 here is CASSPTQGADGYTF. DNA of the CDR3: TGTGCCAGCAGTCCCACTCAGGGCGCTGATGGCTACACCTTC.

The sample holds many counts of this clonotype. The V gene is TRBV20-1, the J gene TRBJ1-5; D remains unclear. CDR1 and CDR2 from the germline V gene are DFQATT and SNEGSKA (reference sequence). This CDR3 spans 15 amino acids. V was clipped by 1 base and J by 3 bases, with 13 bases between them. The CDR3 here is CSARGVGSPNQPQHF. The CDR3 nucleotides read TGCAGTGCTAGAGGAGTCGGCAGCCCCAATCAGCCCCAGCATTTT.

The chain has TRBV10-3 and TRBJ2-7; 9 nucleotides match TRBD2. The CDR3 is 15 residues long. CDR1 and CDR2 (germline): ENHRY, SYGVKD. The J segment lost 3 bases and the V segment lost 4 bases, leaving 7 bases of the junction unmatched. This CDR3 is CAISVGKREDYEQYF. DNA of the CDR3: TGTGCCATCAGTGTTGGCAAGCGGGAGGACTACGAGCAGTACTTC.

This clonotype was found a few times. V usage is TRBV2 and J usage is TRBJ2-6; 10 nucleotides match TRBD1. V was pared by 4 bases and J by 4 bases, with 7 bases of the junction left unmatched. Germline loops: CDR1 SNHLY, CDR2 FYNNEI. The length of the CDR3 is 17 residues. The CDR3 protein is CASSVTGGASGANVLTF. The CDR3 DNA reads as TGTGCCAGCAGTGTGACAGGGGGCGCATCCGGGGCCAACGTCCTGACTTTC.

This CDR3 reads CASSQERANEKLFF. The DNA of the CDR3 is TGTGCCAGCAGCCAAGAACGAGCTAATGAAAAACTGTTTTTT. The V and J genes are TRBV3-1 and TRBJ1-4, with D unresolved. V lost 0 bases to trimming and J lost 3 bases, with 5 bases between them. CDR3 length: 14 residues. The V gene's germline CDR1 is LGHDT and CDR2 YNNKEL (reference sequence).

This clonotype was seen repeatedly, ten times or more. The chain employs TRBV28 and TRBJ1-2; 7 nucleotides match TRBD1. This CDR3 has 14 residues. The trim removed 6 bases at V and 4 bases at J, leaving 8 bases unmatched. CDR1 is MDHEN and CDR2 is SYDVKM in the germline V gene. CDR3 in amino acids: CASRGTVRPYGYTF. DNA for the CDR3: TGTGCCAGCAGGGGGACAGTTCGGCCCTATGGCTACACCTTC.

The chain employs TRBV7-2 and TRBJ2-3; TRBD2 matches 9 bases. Per germline, CDR1 SGHTA and CDR2 FQGNSA. This CDR3 contains 15 residues. The trim removed 5 bases at V and 3 bases at J, leaving 6 bases unmatched. This CDR3 is CASSQGLAWTDTQYF. The CDR3 DNA follows: TGTGCCAGCAGCCAAGGACTAGCGTGGACAGATACGCAGTATTTT.

This chain joins TRBV20-1 and TRBJ2-3, with 7 nucleotides matching TRBD2. With 5 bases clipped from V and 3 bases from J, the junction kept 11 bases outside the gene matches. CDR1 is DFQATT and CDR2 is SNEGSKA in the germline V gene (reference sequence). This CDR3 has 15 residues. In DNA, the CDR3 is TGCAGTGCTCCACCGGGGGGAAAGGGGACAGATACGCAGTATTTT. Amino acids: CSAPPGGKGTDTQYF.

The V and J genes are TRBV20-1 and TRBJ2-7; D may be TRBD1 (5 bases). The CDR3 is 13 residues long. Germline CDR1 and CDR2: DFQATT and SNEGSKA (reference sequence). V was cut by 1 base and J by 1 base, with 8 bases left in between. CDR3 sequence: CSARGGSSYEQYF. The CDR3 DNA reads as TGCAGTGCTAGAGGGGGCAGTTCCTACGAGCAGTACTTC.

This clonotype has ten or more counts. The rearrangement joins TRBV11-2 to TRBJ1-1, with D tentatively TRBD1 (5 bases). This CDR3 region has 15 residues. V lost 0 bases, J lost 4 bases, and 12 bases lay in between. In germline, CDR1 is SGHAT, CDR2 FQNNGV. The CDR3 here is CASSLDQGFTTEAFF. The CDR3 DNA sequence: TGTGCCAGCAGCTTAGACCAGGGCTTCACCACTGAAGCTTTCTTT. The entire variable domain, with the rest obtained from reference TRBV11-2 and TRBJ1-1, is as follows: EAGVAQSPRYKIIEKRQSVAFWCNPISGHATLYWYQQILGQGPKLLIQFQNNGVVDDSQLPKDRFSAERLKGVDSTLKIQPAKLEDSAVYLCASSLDQGFTTEAFFGQGTRLTVV.

This clonotype has only one observation. The chain employs TRBV7-2 and TRBJ2-7, with 11 bases aligning to TRBD2. V shed 5 bases and J 0 bases; nucleotides not matched to a gene: 3. This CDR3 region has 15 residues. Germline V gives CDR1 SGHTA, CDR2 FQGNSA. CDR3 sequence (DNA): TGTGCCAGCAGCGGACTAGCGGGCAACTCCTACGAGCAGTACTTC. Its translation: CASSGLAGNSYEQYF.

This clonotype was observed many times. The chain recombines TRBV20-1 with TRBJ2-3; 9 bases are a match to TRBD2. The germline CDR1 and CDR2 sequences are DFQATT and SNEGSKA (reference sequence). Losses at the gene ends were 3 bases for V and 0 bases for J; bases not matched to a gene: 7. The CDR3 is 16 amino acids. As DNA, the CDR3 is TGCAGTGCTAGTGCCATGGGACTAGCTAGCACAGATACGCAGTATTTT. Protein sequence: CSASAMGLASTDTQYF.

The sample holds a few counts of this clonotype. This chain links TRBV7-8 with TRBJ2-5; D possibly corresponds to TRBD2 (5 bases). V lost 3 bases to trimming and J lost 2 bases, with 13 bases between them. This CDR3 has 15 amino acids. Germline V CDR1 and CDR2: SGHVS, FQNEAQ. The CDR3 loop reads CASSFSGLSQETQYF. DNA of the CDR3: TGTGCCAGCAGCTTCTCTGGACTTTCTCAAGAGACCCAGTACTTC.

This clonotype came up many times. The chain recombines TRBV28 with TRBJ2-1; D possibly corresponds to TRBD1 (5 bases). This CDR3 is 13 amino acids long. V was clipped by 4 bases and J by 7 bases, with 11 bases between them. Per germline, CDR1 MDHEN and CDR2 SYDVKM. The CDR3 loop reads CASSSTVLNEQFF. CDR3 in DNA: TGTGCCAGCAGTTCGACAGTGTTGAATGAGCAGTTCTTC.

In its sample, this clonotype was seen many times. V and J are TRBV2 and TRBJ1-2; a possible D gene is TRBD1 (5 bases). The CDR3 has 15 residues. Germline CDR1 reads SNHLY; CDR2 reads FYNNEI. The germline V and J ends were trimmed by 7 bases and 4 bases, with 19 bases remaining between them. For the CDR3, the DNA is TGTGCCAGCACCTCAAGGGGTGCGACATCCTATGGCTACACCTTC. Its protein product is CASTSRGATSYGYTF.